In its sample, the clone carrying this TCR beta chain was seen a few times. Looked up from germline, CDR1 is LNHDA and CDR2 is SQIVND (reference sequence). Trimming took 3 bases from V and 8 from J; bases not matched to a gene: 5. This CDR3 is built from 14 residues. These data are taken from a study of control samples from healthy donors and cancer patients. Profiling relied on immunoSEQ multiplex PCR, and the TCRdb table lists in-frame clones only, not all of them. Of about 130,000 clones in the sample, over 85% were seen once. This TCR derives from a man aged 25 to 45 in good health. This chain links TRBV19 with TRBJ1-2; 11 nucleotides align to TRBD1. The sample comprised blood. The CDR3 loop reads CASSIWTGGRGYTF. The DNA for the CDR3 is TGTGCCAGTAGTATTTGGACAGGGGGCCGAGGCTACACCTTC.